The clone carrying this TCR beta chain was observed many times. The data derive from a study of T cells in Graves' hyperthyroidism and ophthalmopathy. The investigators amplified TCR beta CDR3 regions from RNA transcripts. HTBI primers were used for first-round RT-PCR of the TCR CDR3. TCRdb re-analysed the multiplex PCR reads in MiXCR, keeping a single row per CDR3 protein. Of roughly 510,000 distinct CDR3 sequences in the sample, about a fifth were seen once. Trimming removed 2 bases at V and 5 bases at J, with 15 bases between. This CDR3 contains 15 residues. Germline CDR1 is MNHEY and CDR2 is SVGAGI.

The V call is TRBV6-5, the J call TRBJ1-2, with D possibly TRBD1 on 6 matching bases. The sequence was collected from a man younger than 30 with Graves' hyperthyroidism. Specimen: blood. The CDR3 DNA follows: TGTGCCAGCAGTTACAACGGCAGGGGTCTTTATGGCTACACCTTC. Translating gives CASSYNGRGLYGYTF.